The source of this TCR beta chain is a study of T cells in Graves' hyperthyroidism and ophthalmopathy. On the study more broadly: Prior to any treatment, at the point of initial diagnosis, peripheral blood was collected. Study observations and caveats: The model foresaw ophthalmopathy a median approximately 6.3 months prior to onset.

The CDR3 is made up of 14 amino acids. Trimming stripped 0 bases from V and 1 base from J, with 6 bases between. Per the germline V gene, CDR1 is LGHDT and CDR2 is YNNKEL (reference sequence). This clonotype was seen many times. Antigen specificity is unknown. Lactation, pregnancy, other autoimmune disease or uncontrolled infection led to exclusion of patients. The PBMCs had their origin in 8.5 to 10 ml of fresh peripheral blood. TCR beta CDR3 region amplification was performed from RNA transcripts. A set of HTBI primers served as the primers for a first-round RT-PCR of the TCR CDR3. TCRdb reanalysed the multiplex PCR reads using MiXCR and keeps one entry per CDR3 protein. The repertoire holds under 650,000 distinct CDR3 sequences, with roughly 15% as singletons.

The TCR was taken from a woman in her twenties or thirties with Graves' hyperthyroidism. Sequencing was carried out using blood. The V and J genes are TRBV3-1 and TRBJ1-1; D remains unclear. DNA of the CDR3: TGTGCCAGCAGCCAAGATTCAGAGAACACTGAAGCTTTCTTT. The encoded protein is CASSQDSENTEAFF.